A selection of T cell receptor beta chains follows, all from one sample in a study of T cells in Graves' hyperthyroidism and ophthalmopathy. Using its own MiXCR run on the multiplex PCR reads, TCRdb lists one record per CDR3 protein. The sample gives hundreds of thousands of distinct CDR3 sequences, 15% to 18% of which show up once; 28% is in the top ten. The source material was blood. All receptors derive from a woman younger than 35 with Graves' hyperthyroidism that later progressed to Graves' ophthalmopathy. Both conserved end residues are trimmed from each CDR3.

v_gene: TRBV19; CDR3aa: ASSKPGRASETQY
v_gene: TRBV20-1; CDR3aa: SAREGTRTDEQF
v_gene: TRBV7-9; CDR3aa: ASSPGGEGQF
v_gene: TRBV27; CDR3aa: ASSPRGRGVWEH
v_gene: TRBV7-8; CDR3aa: ASSLGDTSNQPQH
v_gene: TRBV6-2/TRBV6-3; CDR3aa: ASSQDSASYEQY
v_gene: TRBV3-1; CDR3aa: ASSQGDRDFEKLF
v_gene: TRBV3-1; CDR3aa: ASSQVVGNTEAF
v_gene: TRBV28; CDR3aa: ASSLGTDYNEQF
v_gene: TRBV15; CDR3aa: ATSRDQGLSYEQY
v_gene: TRBV5-1; CDR3aa: ASSFGRDQY
v_gene: TRBV27; CDR3aa: ASSLNRGLTEAF
v_gene: TRBV6-1; CDR3aa: ASSLTLAGGRTGELF
v_gene: TRBV12-5; CDR3aa: ASGLGLGRPSSYNEQF
v_gene: TRBV9; CDR3aa: ASSVDGVTTDTQY
v_gene: TRBV20-1; CDR3aa: SARESASYEQY
v_gene: TRBV15; CDR3aa: ATSRDQRNLDTDTQY
v_gene: TRBV7-9; CDR3aa: ASSSERGEGGPHNEQF
v_gene: TRBV7-2; CDR3aa: ASSQGQGRTGELF
v_gene: TRBV15; CDR3aa: ATEPDLNTGELF
v_gene: TRBV29-1; CDR3aa: SVDGTGPYEQY
v_gene: TRBV29-1; CDR3aa: SVVGGHYNEQF
v_gene: TRBV12-3/TRBV12-4; CDR3aa: ASSPLGGLAYEQY
v_gene: TRBV3-1; CDR3aa: TSSPRRVNTEAF
v_gene: TRBV20-1; CDR3aa: SARGLAGGGGETQY
v_gene: TRBV6-2/TRBV6-3; CDR3aa: ASSRQGIDEQY
v_gene: TRBV18; CDR3aa: ASSPSGWYGYT
v_gene: TRBV6-1; CDR3aa: ASRFYLATTDTQY
v_gene: TRBV7-3; CDR3aa: ASSPRPGASGYNEQF
v_gene: TRBV27; CDR3aa: ASSRAAGADTQY
v_gene: TRBV6-1; CDR3aa: ASSTGTGKFDTEAF
v_gene: TRBV20-1; CDR3aa: AAGQGANEQF
v_gene: TRBV5-1; CDR3aa: ASSSGQGSSEQY
v_gene: TRBV5-1; CDR3aa: ASSPVADTSSEQF
v_gene: TRBV20-1; CDR3aa: SAGSYEQF